The rows below give T cell receptor beta chains drawn from one sample of a study of T cell changes during pregnancy in multiple sclerosis. Data came from immunoSEQ multiplex PCR; TCRdb stores just in-frame clones and leaves some out. Among some 70,000 clones, around nine tenths were seen once, and the ten largest hold almost 0.3%. The sample was CD4+ T cells from peripheral blood mononuclear cells, taken in the third trimester of pregnancy. The source is a female donor in good health, enrolled as a control in a pregnancy study. The CDR3 runs from the conserved cysteine through the conserved F or W. Fields, in order: V gene, clone size, J gene, D gene, CDR3 DNA, CDR3 protein. The D gene is left open where the match is weak. Where a row states a size, it is once, few, many or the class of an expanded clone; other rows omit it.

TRBV7-6	.	TRBJ2-7	TRBD1	TGTGCCAGCAGCTTAGGACAGGGGACCTACGAGCAGTACTTC	CASSLGQGTYEQYF
TRBV6-5	.	TRBJ1-2	.	TGTGCCAGCAGTTACGAGGGATCGGATGGCTACACCTTC	CASSYEGSDGYTF
TRBV27	.	TRBJ2-3	.	TGTGCCAGCAGTAGGTCAGGGTCAGATACGCAGTATTTT	CASSRSGSDTQYF
TRBV6-4	.	TRBJ2-5	TRBD1	TGTGCCAGCAGTGCTTCTCCGGGACAGCAGAACCAAGAGACCCAGTACTTC	CASSASPGQQNQETQYF
TRBV7-2	.	TRBJ1-4	.	TGTGCCAGCAGCTTACGGAGTAATGAAAAACTGTTTTTT	CASSLRSNEKLFF
TRBV10-3	.	TRBJ2-7	TRBD1	TGTGTAGCATCCCGCTCAGTTCCGGGACAGGGAATGGACGAGCAGTACTTC	CVASRSVPGQGMDEQYF
TRBV7-2	.	TRBJ1-1	TRBD1	TGTGCCAGCAGCTTATTTCCCGGACAGGAGGTTGAAGCTTTCTTT	CASSLFPGQEVEAFF
TRBV2	once	TRBJ2-3	.	TGTGCCAGCAAAGGAGTCAGATCGCTCACAGATACGCAGTATTTT	CASKGVRSLTDTQYF
TRBV27	.	TRBJ2-1	TRBD2	TGTGCCAGCAGTGAGTATAGCGGGGGGGCATTGAATGAGCAGTTCTTC	CASSEYSGGALNEQFF
TRBV4-2	.	TRBJ1-1	.	TGTGCCAGCAGCCAAGGAGGCCTAATGGAAGCTTTCTTT	CASSQGGLMEAFF
TRBV19	.	TRBJ1-5	TRBD1	TGTGCCAGTACCCCGGACAGGGGGCTGTACCAGCCCCAGCATTTT	CASTPDRGLYQPQHF
TRBV7-3	.	TRBJ1-1	.	TGTGCCAGCAGCTTAAAGGGGTCGGCGACTGAAGCTTTCTTT	CASSLKGSATEAFF
TRBV12-5	.	TRBJ2-7	TRBD2	TGTGCTAGTGGTCCTAGACTAGCGGCGTACGAGCAGTACTTC	CASGPRLAAYEQYF
TRBV6-6	.	TRBJ2-5	TRBD1	TGTGCCAGCAGTTACTCCACAGGGGGAAGAGAGACCCAGTACTTC	CASSYSTGGRETQYF
TRBV18	.	TRBJ1-4	TRBD1	TGTGCCAGCTCACCATCTGGGACAGGCACCGCAACTAATGAAAAACTGTTTTTT	CASSPSGTGTATNEKLFF
TRBV2	.	TRBJ2-1	TRBD2	TGTGCCAGCACCTGGGGGGGTACCTACAATGAGCAGTTCTTC	CASTWGGTYNEQFF
TRBV5-5	once	TRBJ2-1	.	TGTGCCAGCAGCTTCCGGGTGAATGAGCAGTTCTTC	CASSFRVNEQFF
TRBV19	.	TRBJ2-2	.	TGTGCCAGTAGGGGGACACAGAACCGGGCCGGGGAGCTGTTTTTT	CASRGTQNRAGELFF
TRBV9	.	TRBJ1-3	.	TGTGCCAGCAGCCCCATTACCACGAGCTCTGGAAACACCATATATTTT	CASSPITTSSGNTIYF
TRBV2	.	TRBJ1-1	TRBD1	TGTGCCAGCAGCGAACGGGACAGGGTGGGGAACACTGAAGCTTTCTTT	CASSERDRVGNTEAFF
TRBV11-3	.	TRBJ2-3	.	TGTGCCAGCAGCCAAAGGGGAGGTAGTCTTATCACAGATACGCAGTATTTT	CASSQRGGSLITDTQYF
TRBV7-8	.	TRBJ1-1	TRBD1	TGTGCCACCCAGGGGGCGAACACTGAAGCTTTCTTT	CATQGANTEAFF
TRBV5-8	.	TRBJ1-1	.	TGTGCCAGCAGCGCCGACGGGTACCCAGCTTTCTTT	CASSADGYPAFF
TRBV2	few	TRBJ1-1	.	TGTGCCAGCAGGGGCCCTACAGGGAACACTGAAGCTTTCTTT	CASRGPTGNTEAFF
TRBV19	.	TRBJ2-5	TRBD1	TGTGCCAGTGGGGGACAGGGTCAGGAGACCCAGTACTTC	CASGGQGQETQYF
TRBV15	.	TRBJ2-7	.	TGTGCCACCAGCAACAGGGTGAGCTCCTACGAGCAGTACTTC	CATSNRVSSYEQYF
TRBV2	once	TRBJ2-5	TRBD1	TGTGCCAGCAGTCGGGACAGCCAAGAGACCCAGTACTTC	CASSRDSQETQYF
TRBV19	.	TRBJ1-1	.	TGTGCCAGTAGTAATTTCTTGAACACTGAAGCTTTCTTT	CASSNFLNTEAFF
TRBV6-5	.	TRBJ1-2	.	TGTGCCAGCAGTTACTCCCCGGGGACTAACTATGGCTACACCTTC	CASSYSPGTNYGYTF
TRBV2	.	TRBJ1-2	.	TGTGCCAGCAGTGTAACATCCTTCAACTATGGCTACACCTTC	CASSVTSFNYGYTF
TRBV23-1	.	TRBJ2-5	.	TGCGCCAGCAGTCAATCCAGGGTCCACCACACACAAGAGACCCAGTACTTC	CASSQSRVHHTQETQYF
TRBV5-5	.	TRBJ1-1	TRBD1	TGTGCCAGCAGCTTGAGGGACAGCTATGAAGCTTTCTTT	CASSLRDSYEAFF
TRBV7-2	.	TRBJ1-1	.	TGTGCCAGCAGCTTAGTGGAGGGTCTGGAGACTGAAGCTTTCTTT	CASSLVEGLETEAFF
TRBV9	.	TRBJ2-1	.	TGTGCCAGCAGCCTGCTAGGGGGGGACTACAATGAGCAGTTCTTC	CASSLLGGDYNEQFF
TRBV29-1	.	TRBJ2-7	TRBD1	TGCAGCGCAGCATCGGACAGGGTTGGAGAGCAGTACTTC	CSAASDRVGEQYF
TRBV5-1	.	TRBJ2-5	TRBD2	TGCGCCAGCAGCTATCCGGGACTAGCGGAACAAGAGACCCAGTACTTC	CASSYPGLAEQETQYF
TRBV5-1	.	TRBJ2-2	.	TGCGCCAGCAGCTTCAGTATCACCGGGGAGCTGTTTTTT	CASSFSITGELFF
TRBV15	.	TRBJ2-2	.	TGTGCCACCAGCAGAGAACAGTCTACCGGGGAGCTGTTTTTT	CATSREQSTGELFF
TRBV5-1	.	TRBJ2-3	TRBD2	TGCGCCAGCAGCTCTGGGGGCACTAGCGGGGGGCTCGCAGATACGCAGTATTTT	CASSSGGTSGGLADTQYF
TRBV4-1	.	TRBJ1-3	.	TGCGCCAGCAGCCAAGGCGGAGACGTCTCTGGAAACACCATATATTTT	CASSQGGDVSGNTIYF
TRBV19	.	TRBJ1-5	.	TGTGCCGGTTCAGGGGAAGGCAATCAGCCCCAGCATTTT	CAGSGEGNQPQHF
TRBV7-6	.	TRBJ1-1	TRBD1	TGTGCCAGCAGCCTGGGACAGGCAGTTACTGAAGCTTTCTTT	CASSLGQAVTEAFF